Presented here are 17 T cell receptor beta chains from one specimen sequenced in a study of blood T cells in healthy people across ages. The authors ran a second PCR of roughly 7 to 11 cycles using a sample-barcoded 5' primer and a J-beta primer mix. TCRdb fed the 5' RACE reads into MiXCR, producing one record per CDR3 protein. The table records hundreds of thousands of distinct CDR3 sequences, 58% of them present only once. Sequencing used blood. The source of these receptors is a young man in good health.

The CDR3: CASSPPNDWNNEQFF. CDR3 DNA: TGTGCCAGCTCACCACCGAACGACTGGAACAATGAGCAGTTCTTC. The chain couples TRBV18 to TRBJ2-1; no clear D gene. Germline-derived CDR1 and CDR2 are KGHSH and LQKENI. The CDR3 length is 15 residues. Trimming left V 0 bases short and J 5 bases short, with 11 bases between. Full variable domain (outside the CDR3, taken from reference TRBV18 and TRBJ2-1): NAGVMQNPRHLVRRRGQEARLRCSPMKGHSHVYWYRQLPEEGLKFMVYLQKENIIDESGMPKERFSAEFPKEGPSILRIQQVVRGDSAAYFCASSPPNDWNNEQFFGPGTRLTVL.

This chain links TRBV7-2 with TRBJ2-5; 10 nucleotides line up with TRBD2. The tail of the sequence fits TRBJ2-7 better, so the J call may be wrong. The germline gives CDR1 SGHTA, CDR2 FQGNSA. This CDR3 contains 15 residues. The CDR3 reads CASSSSGGSQYEQYF. In DNA, the CDR3 is TGTGCCAGCAGCTCTAGCGGGGGATCCCAGTACGAGCAGTACTTC.

The J gene is TRBJ2-1, the V gene TRBV11-2, with no clear D. Judging by the DNA end, TRBJ2-7 fits better; the J call may be wrong. Germline V gene data show CDR1 as SGHAT and CDR2 as FQNNGV. The CDR3 loop spans 15 amino acids. The CDR3 nucleotides are TGTGCCAGCAGCTTCATAGACGCGGCATTCTACGAGCAGTACTTC. Protein: CASSFIDAAFYEQYF.

The rearrangement links TRBV6-5 to TRBJ2-7, with D possibly being TRBD1 (5 bases). V gave up 0 bases and J gave up 1 base, with 13 bases separating them. The V gene's germline CDR1 is MNHEY and CDR2 SVGAGI. The CDR3 extends over 16 amino acids. Here the CDR3 reads CASSYSQQAPSYEQYF. The CDR3 DNA reads TGTGCCAGCAGTTACTCCCAACAGGCGCCTTCCTACGAGCAGTACTTC.

This clonotype has at least ten counts. The rearrangement joins TRBV5-1 to TRBJ2-2; D gene ambiguous. CDR3 length: 12 amino acids. Germline-derived CDR1 and CDR2 are SGHRS and YFSETQ. V was trimmed by 0 bases and J by 6 bases, leaving 3 bases between them. The CDR3 sequence is CASSLVPGELFF. CDR3 nucleotide sequence: TGCGCCAGCAGCTTGGTCCCCGGGGAGCTGTTTTTT.

A single count supports this clonotype. This rearrangement joins TRBV6-1 to TRBJ2-7; TRBD1 might be the D (6 bases). Germline CDR1 reads MNHNS; CDR2 reads SASEGT. Trimming cost V 2 bases and J 7 bases, with 21 bases left between them. The CDR3 is made up of 16 amino acids. The CDR3 protein is CASSESLGQGSDEQYF. Written as DNA, the CDR3 is TGTGCCAGCAGTGAATCTCTGGGTCAGGGGAGTGATGAGCAGTACTTC.

The chain links TRBV2 to TRBJ2-5; the match to TRBD1 covers 7 bases. The V gene end was trimmed by 3 bases and the J gene end by 4 bases; junction bases not matched to a gene: 8. Germline assignment: CDR1 SNHLY and CDR2 FYNNEI. The CDR3 is 15 residues long. The CDR3 protein is CASSDRGQSAETQYF. Here the CDR3 DNA reads TGTGCCAGCAGTGATAGGGGACAGTCCGCAGAGACCCAGTACTTC.

This clonotype appeared a few times. The gene calls are TRBV7-9 and TRBJ2-5; tentative D call: TRBD2 (6 bases). Germline V gene lookup returns CDR1 SEHNR and CDR2 FQNEAQ (reference sequence). Trimming stripped 4 bases from V and 5 bases from J, with 14 bases between. CDR3 length: 14 amino acids. As DNA, the CDR3 is TGTGCCAGCAGCTCTAGCGCCAGCCACGAGACCCAGTACTTC. This gives the protein CASSSSASHETQYF.

This clonotype was recorded a few times. V usage is TRBV6-2 or TRBV6-3 and J usage is TRBJ2-7; the match to TRBD1 covers 10 bases. Germline V gene data show CDR1 as MNHEY and CDR2 as SVGEGT. The CDR3 has 16 amino acids. J gave up 1 base and V 4 bases, and 7 bases lay outside the gene matches. The CDR3 DNA follows: TGTGCCAGCAGTTTGAGGCCGGGACAGGGGTCCTACGAGCAGTACTTC. This codes for CASSLRPGQGSYEQYF.

This chain uses TRBV5-1 with TRBJ2-7, with TRBD2 matching over 11 bases. Germline V lookup: CDR1 SGHRS, CDR2 YFSETQ. The V and J ends lost 0 bases and 2 bases, in that order; junction bases with no gene match: 7. The CDR3 is 17 residues long. The CDR3 loop is CASSLEGLAGGPYEQYF. CDR3 sequence (DNA): TGCGCCAGCAGCTTGGAGGGCCTAGCGGGAGGACCCTACGAGCAGTACTTC. Full variable domain (rest looked up from reference TRBV5-1 and TRBJ2-7): KAGVTQTPRYLIKTRGQQVTLSCSPISGHRSVSWYQQTPGQGLQFLFEYFSETQRNKGNFPGRFSGRQFSNSRSEMNVSTLELGDSALYLCASSLEGLAGGPYEQYFGPGTRLTVT.

The V call is TRBV15, the J call TRBJ1-5, with D tentatively TRBD1 (5 bases). Germline V CDR1 and CDR2: LNHNV, YYDKDF (reference sequence). The V end was cut by 3 bases, the J end by 4 bases, with 13 bases between. The CDR3 consists of 15 residues. The CDR3 nucleotides are TGTGCCACCAGCAGGACCGGGACCTTTAATCAGCCCCAGCATTTT. Protein product: CATSRTGTFNQPQHF.

Written as DNA, the CDR3 is TGTGCCAGCTCACCAGTCAGCGGGACCTATGAGCAGTTCTTC. This sequence encodes CASSPVSGTYEQFF. V and J are TRBV18 and TRBJ2-1, with 7 nucleotides matching TRBD2. CDR1 is KGHSH, CDR2 LQKENI, per germline. The V gene end was trimmed by 2 bases and the J gene end by 8 bases; junction bases not matched to a gene: 6. This CDR3 region has 14 residues.

The chain links TRBV5-1 to TRBJ1-2, with D tentatively TRBD1 (5 bases). The germline gives CDR1 SGHRS, CDR2 YFSETQ. This CDR3 spans 17 amino acids. The V end lost 0 bases, the J end lost 6 bases, and 21 bases lay between the germline ends. CDR3 in amino acids: CASSLVAGQYQRDGYTF. DNA of the CDR3: TGCGCCAGCAGCTTGGTGGCCGGACAATACCAGAGGGATGGCTACACCTTC.

The chain combines TRBV5-1 with TRBJ2-7; D remains ambiguous. CDR1 is SGHRS, CDR2 YFSETQ, per germline. Between the trimmed V and J ends, which lost 4 bases and 4 bases, there was a span of 18 bases. The CDR3 runs to 15 residues. The CDR3 is CASSNGASESYEQYF. For the CDR3, the DNA is TGCGCCAGCAGCAACGGAGCGAGTGAGTCTTACGAGCAGTACTTC.

The table lists this clonotype with a few counts. This chain uses TRBV4-3 with TRBJ2-6; D not certain. CDR1 is LGHNA and CDR2 is YSLEER in the germline V gene. The ends were cut back, 0 bases at V and 3 bases at J, with 9 bases in the middle. The CDR3 has 16 residues. The CDR3 reads CASSQDSVFGANVLTF. The CDR3 DNA reads as TGCGCCAGCAGCCAAGATTCGGTCTTTGGGGCCAACGTCCTGACTTTC.

The gene calls are TRBV6-1 and TRBJ2-5; 9 positions match TRBD1. Gene TRBJ2-7 matches the end of the DNA better, so the J call may be wrong. CDR3 length: 17 residues. Germline V gene lookup returns CDR1 MNHNS and CDR2 SASEGT. DNA for the CDR3: TGTGCCAGCAAAATGGCGACCGGGACAGGGTTCTTCTACGAGCAGTACTTC. This gives the protein CASKMATGTGFFYEQYF.

The V gene is TRBV4-2, the J gene TRBJ2-1, with 8 bases matching TRBD2. The V gene's germline CDR1 is LGHNA and CDR2 YNFKEQ. J was trimmed by 4 bases and V by 0 bases; bases with no gene match: 14. The CDR3 is 19 residues long. The DNA of the CDR3 is TGTGCCAGCAGCCAAGATCAGCGGGGGATACGTGGGATGTACAATGAGCAGTTCTTC. Translating it yields CASSQDQRGIRGMYNEQFF.